This T cell receptor (beta chain) was obtained from a study of blood T cell repertoires in COVID-19. Study in general: The analysed material was cDNA or gDNA that came from T cells, B-cell-depleted T cells, or PBMCs.

Trimming took off 2 bases at V and 9 bases at J, with 17 bases between the two ends. The CDR3 loop spans 16 amino acids. Germline V lookup: CDR1 MGHRA, CDR2 YSYEKL. Here immunoSEQ multiplex PCR was the method, and the copy in TCRdb shows in-frame clones only, minus some. Altogether roughly 260,000 clones are present, 88% being singletons, with the ten largest covering about 11%. The clonotype originates from a woman between 25 and 40 years old with COVID-19, enrolled during active disease. The V call is TRBV4-1, the J call TRBJ2-6, with D possibly being TRBD1 (6 bases). Sequencing input: peripheral blood. In nucleotides, the CDR3 is TGCGCCAGCAGCCAACCCTCCGGGACACCCGGCAACGTCCTGACTTTC. Its translation: CASSQPSGTPGNVLTF.